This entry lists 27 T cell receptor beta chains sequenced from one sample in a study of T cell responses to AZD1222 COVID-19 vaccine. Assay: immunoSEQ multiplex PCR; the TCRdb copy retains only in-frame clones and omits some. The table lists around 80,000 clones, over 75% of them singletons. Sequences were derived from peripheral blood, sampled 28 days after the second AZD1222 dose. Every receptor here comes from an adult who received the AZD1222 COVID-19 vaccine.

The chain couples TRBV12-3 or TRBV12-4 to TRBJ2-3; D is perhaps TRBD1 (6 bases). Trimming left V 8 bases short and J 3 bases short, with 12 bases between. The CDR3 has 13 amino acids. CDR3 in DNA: TGTGCCAGCCGGGCTAGGGGGACAGATACGCAGTATTTT. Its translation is CASRARGTDTQYF.

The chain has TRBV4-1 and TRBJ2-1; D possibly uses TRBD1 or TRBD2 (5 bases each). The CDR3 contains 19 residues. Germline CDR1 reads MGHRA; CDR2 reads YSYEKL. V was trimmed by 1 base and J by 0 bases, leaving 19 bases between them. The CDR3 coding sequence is TGCGCCAGCAGCCAAGCCGTTGAAAGGGACCTCGGCTCCTACAATGAGCAGTTCTTC. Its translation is CASSQAVERDLGSYNEQFF.

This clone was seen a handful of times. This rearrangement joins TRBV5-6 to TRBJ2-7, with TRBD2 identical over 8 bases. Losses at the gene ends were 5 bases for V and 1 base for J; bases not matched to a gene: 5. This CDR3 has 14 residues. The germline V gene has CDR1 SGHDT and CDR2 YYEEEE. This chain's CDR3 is CASSQKRGSYEQYF. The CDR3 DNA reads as TGTGCCAGCAGTCAGAAGCGGGGGTCCTACGAGCAGTACTTC.

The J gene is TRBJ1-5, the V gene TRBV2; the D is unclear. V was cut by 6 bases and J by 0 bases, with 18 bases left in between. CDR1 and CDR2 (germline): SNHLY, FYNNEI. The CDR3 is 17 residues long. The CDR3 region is CASSSPDGRYSNQPQHF. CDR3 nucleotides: TGTGCCAGCAGCTCCCCCGACGGGCGGTATAGCAATCAGCCCCAGCATTTT. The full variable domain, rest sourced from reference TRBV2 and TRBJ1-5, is EPEVTQTPSHQVTQMGQEVILRCVPISNHLYFYWYRQILGQKVEFLVSFYNNEISEKSEIFDDQFSVERPDGSNFTLKIRSTKLEDSAMYFCASSSPDGRYSNQPQHFGDGTRLSIL.

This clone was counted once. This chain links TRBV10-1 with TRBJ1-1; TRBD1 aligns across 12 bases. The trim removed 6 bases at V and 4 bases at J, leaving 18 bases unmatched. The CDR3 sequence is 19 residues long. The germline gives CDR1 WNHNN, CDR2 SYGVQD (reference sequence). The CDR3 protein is CASRPSNRDRGRTATEAFF. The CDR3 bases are TGCGCCAGCAGACCCTCTAACCGGGACAGGGGGCGAACGGCCACTGAAGCTTTCTTT.

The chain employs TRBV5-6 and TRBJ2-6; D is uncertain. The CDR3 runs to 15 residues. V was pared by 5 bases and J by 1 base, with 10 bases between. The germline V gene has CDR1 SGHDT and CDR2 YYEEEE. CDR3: CASSSKGSGANVLTF. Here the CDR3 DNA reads TGTGCCAGCAGTTCAAAGGGATCTGGGGCCAACGTCCTGACTTTC.

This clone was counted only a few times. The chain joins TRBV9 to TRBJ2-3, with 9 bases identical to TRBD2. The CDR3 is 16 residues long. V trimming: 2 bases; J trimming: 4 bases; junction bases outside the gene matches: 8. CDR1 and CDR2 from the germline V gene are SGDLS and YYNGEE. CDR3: CASSVPRAGGADTQYF. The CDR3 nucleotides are TGTGCCAGCAGCGTTCCGAGGGCGGGGGGGGCAGATACGCAGTATTTT.

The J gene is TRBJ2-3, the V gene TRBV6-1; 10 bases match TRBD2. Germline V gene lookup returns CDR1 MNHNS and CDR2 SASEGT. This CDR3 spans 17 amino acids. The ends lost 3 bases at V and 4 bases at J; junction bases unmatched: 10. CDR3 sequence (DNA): TGTGCCAGCAGTGAGATCATAGCGGGGGGATTAGCAGATACGCAGTATTTT. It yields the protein CASSEIIAGGLADTQYF.

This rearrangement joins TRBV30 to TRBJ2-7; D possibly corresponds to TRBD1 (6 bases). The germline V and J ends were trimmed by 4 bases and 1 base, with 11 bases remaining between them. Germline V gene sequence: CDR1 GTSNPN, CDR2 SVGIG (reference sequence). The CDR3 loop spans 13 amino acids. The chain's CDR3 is CAWMEQGSYEQYF. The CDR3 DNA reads TGTGCCTGGATGGAACAGGGATCCTACGAGCAGTACTTC.

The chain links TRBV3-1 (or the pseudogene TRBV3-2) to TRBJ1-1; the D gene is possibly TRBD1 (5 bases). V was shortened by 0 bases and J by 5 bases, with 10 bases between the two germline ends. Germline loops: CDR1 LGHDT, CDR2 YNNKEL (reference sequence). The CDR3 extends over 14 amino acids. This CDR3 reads CASSQDPGLTEAFF. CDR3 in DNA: TGTGCCAGCAGCCAAGACCCGGGGCTGACTGAAGCTTTCTTT.

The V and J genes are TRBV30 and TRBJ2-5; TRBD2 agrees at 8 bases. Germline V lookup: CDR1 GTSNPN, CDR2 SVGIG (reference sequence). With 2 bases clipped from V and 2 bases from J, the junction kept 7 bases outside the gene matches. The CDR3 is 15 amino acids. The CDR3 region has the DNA TGTGCCTGGAGTAAAGCGGGGGTACCTCAAGAGACCCAGTACTTC. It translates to CAWSKAGVPQETQYF. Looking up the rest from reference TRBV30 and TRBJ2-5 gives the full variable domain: SQTIHQWPATLVQPVGSPLSLECTVEGTSNPNLYWYRQAAGRGLQLLFYSVGIGQISSEVPQNLSASRPQDRQFILSSKKLLLSDSGFYLCAWSKAGVPQETQYFGPGTRLLVL.

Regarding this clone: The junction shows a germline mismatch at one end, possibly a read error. The CDR3 loop is CASSLAGLSTDTQYF. CDR3 coding DNA: TGTGCTAGCAGCTTAGCTGGGCTCAGCACAGATACGCAGTATTTT. This chain links TRBV7-7 with TRBJ2-3; D uncertain. The CDR3 length is 15 residues. Per the germline V gene, CDR1 is SSHAT and CDR2 is FNYEAQ (reference sequence).

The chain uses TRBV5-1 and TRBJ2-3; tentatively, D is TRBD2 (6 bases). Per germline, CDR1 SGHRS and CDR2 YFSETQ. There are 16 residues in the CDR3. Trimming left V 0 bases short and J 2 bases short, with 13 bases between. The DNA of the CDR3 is TGCGCCAGCAGCTTGGGGCTAGCGATAATCACAGATACGCAGTATTTT. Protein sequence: CASSLGLAIITDTQYF.

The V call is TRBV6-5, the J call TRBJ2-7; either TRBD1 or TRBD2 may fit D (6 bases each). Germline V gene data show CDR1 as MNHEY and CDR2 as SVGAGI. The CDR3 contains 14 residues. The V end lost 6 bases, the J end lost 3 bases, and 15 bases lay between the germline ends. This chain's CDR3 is CASSPLGGGYEQYF. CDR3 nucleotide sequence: TGTGCCAGCAGCCCCCTCGGAGGGGGCTACGAGCAGTACTTC.

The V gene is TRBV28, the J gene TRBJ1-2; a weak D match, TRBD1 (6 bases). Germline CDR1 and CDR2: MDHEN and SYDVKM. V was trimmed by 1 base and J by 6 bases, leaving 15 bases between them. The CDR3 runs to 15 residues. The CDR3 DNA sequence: TGTGCCAGCAGTTTATCCGGGACACGGAGGGATGGCTACACCTTC. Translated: CASSLSGTRRDGYTF.

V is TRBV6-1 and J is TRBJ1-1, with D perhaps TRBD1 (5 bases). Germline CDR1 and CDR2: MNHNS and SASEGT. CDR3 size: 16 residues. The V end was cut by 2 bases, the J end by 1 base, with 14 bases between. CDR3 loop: CASSELGGRGNTEAFF. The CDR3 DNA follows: TGTGCCAGCAGTGAACTCGGGGGACGTGGGAACACTGAAGCTTTCTTT.

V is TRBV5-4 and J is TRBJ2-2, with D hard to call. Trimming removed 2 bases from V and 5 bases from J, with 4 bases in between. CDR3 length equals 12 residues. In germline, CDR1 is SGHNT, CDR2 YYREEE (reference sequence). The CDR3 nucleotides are TGTGCCAGCAGCTTAGATACCGGGGAGCTGTTTTTT. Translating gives CASSLDTGELFF.

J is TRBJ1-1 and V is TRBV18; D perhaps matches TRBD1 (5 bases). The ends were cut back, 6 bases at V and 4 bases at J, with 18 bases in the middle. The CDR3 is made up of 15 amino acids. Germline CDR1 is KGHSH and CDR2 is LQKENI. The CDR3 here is CASSPVYGQGTEAFF. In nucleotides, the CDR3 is TGTGCCAGCTCCCCCGTCTATGGTCAGGGCACTGAAGCTTTCTTT.

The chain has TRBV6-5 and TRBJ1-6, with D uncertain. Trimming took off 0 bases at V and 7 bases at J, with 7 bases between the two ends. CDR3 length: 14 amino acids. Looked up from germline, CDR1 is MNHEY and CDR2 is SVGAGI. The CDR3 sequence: CASSYSIPNSPLHF. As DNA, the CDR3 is TGTGCCAGCAGTTACTCGATCCCAAATTCACCCCTCCACTTT.

The CDR3, as DNA: TGTGCCAGCAGTTTCATCAGGGCCGAAGCTTTCTTT. This codes for CASSFIRAEAFF. This chain joins TRBV12-3 or TRBV12-4 and TRBJ1-1; tentatively, D is TRBD1 (5 bases). The CDR3 totals 12 residues. V was trimmed by 3 bases and J by 8 bases, leaving 10 bases between them.

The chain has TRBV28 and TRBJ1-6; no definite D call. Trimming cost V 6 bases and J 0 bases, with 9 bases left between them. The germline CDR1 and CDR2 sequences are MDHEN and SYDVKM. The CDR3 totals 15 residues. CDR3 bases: TGTGCCAGCAGGGACGGGCGCTCCTATAATTCACCCCTCCACTTT. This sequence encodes CASRDGRSYNSPLHF.

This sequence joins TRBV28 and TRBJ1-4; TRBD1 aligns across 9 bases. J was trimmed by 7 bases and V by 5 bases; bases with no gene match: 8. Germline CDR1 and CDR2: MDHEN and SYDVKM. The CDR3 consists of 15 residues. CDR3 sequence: CASSQTGGQGEKLFF. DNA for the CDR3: TGTGCCAGCAGTCAAACAGGGGGCCAAGGTGAAAAACTGTTTTTT.

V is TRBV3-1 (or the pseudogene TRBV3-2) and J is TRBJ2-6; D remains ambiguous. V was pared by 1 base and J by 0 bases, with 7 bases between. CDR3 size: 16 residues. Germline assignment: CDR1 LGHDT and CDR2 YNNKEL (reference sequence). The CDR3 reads CASSQAGLSGANVLTF. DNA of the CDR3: TGTGCCAGCAGCCAAGCCGGCCTCTCTGGGGCCAACGTCCTGACTTTC.

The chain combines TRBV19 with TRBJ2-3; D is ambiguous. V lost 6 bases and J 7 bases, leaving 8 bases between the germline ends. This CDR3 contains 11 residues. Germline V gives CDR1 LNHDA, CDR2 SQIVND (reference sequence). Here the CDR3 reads CASSMGYTQYF. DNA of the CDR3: TGTGCCAGTAGCATGGGGTATACGCAGTATTTT.

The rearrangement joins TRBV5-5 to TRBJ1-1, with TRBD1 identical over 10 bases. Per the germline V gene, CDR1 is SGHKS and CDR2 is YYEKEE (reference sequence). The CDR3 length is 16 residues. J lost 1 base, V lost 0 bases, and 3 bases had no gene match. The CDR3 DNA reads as TGTGCCAGCAGCTTGGTTAGGGACAGGGGGAACACTGAAGCTTTCTTT. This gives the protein CASSLVRDRGNTEAFF.

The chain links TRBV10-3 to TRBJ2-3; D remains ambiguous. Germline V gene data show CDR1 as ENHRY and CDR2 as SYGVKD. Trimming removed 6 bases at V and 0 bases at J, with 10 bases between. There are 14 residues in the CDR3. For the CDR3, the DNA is TGTGCCATCAGGCCCGCTATAAGCACAGATACGCAGTATTTT. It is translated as CAIRPAISTDTQYF.

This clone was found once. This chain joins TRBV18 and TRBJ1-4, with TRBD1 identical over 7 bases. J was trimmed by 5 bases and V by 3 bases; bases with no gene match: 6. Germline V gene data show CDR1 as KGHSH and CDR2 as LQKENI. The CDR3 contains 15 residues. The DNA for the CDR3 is TGTGCCAGCTCACCGGGGACAGCCAAGAATGAAAAACTGTTTTTT. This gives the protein CASSPGTAKNEKLFF.